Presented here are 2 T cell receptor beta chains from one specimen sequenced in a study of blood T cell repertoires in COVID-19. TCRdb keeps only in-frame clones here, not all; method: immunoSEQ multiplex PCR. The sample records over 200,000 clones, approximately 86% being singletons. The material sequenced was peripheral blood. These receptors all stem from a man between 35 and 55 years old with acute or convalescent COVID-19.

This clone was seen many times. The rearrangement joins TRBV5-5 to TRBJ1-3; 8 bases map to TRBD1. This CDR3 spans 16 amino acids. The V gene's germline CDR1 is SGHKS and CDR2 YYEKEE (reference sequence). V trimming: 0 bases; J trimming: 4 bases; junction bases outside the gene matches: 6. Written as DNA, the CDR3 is TGTGCCAGCAGCTTGGTAGGACAGGGAACGGGAAACACCATATATTTT. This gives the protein CASSLVGQGTGNTIYF.

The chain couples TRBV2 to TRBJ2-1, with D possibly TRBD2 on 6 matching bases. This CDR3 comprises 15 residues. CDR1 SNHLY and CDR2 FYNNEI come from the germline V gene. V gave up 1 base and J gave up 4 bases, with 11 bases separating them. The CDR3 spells CASSEGAGGYNEQFF. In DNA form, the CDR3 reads TGTGCCAGCAGTGAAGGGGCCGGGGGTTACAATGAGCAGTTCTTC.